This paragraph covers one T cell receptor beta chain sequence. This entry comes from a study of blood T cell repertoires in COVID-19. The method was immunoSEQ multiplex PCR; TCRdb's version includes in-frame clones alone and lacks a portion of them. This table holds about 110,000 clones, 60% to 85% found once. The V gene's germline CDR1 is LNHDA and CDR2 SQIVND (reference sequence). The CDR3 spans 16 residues. V lost 3 bases and J 0 bases, leaving 12 bases between the germline ends. The sequenced sample consisted of peripheral blood. The chain employs TRBV19 and TRBJ2-4; possibly TRBD1 for D (6 bases). The TCR was taken from a woman in her thirties or forties with acute or convalescent COVID-19. CDR3 sequence (DNA): TGTGCCAGTAGTATCGGACAGACAATAGCCAAAAACATTCAGTACTTC. It specifies CASSIGQTIAKNIQYF.